This T cell receptor beta chain was recovered during a study of blood T cell repertoires in COVID-19. Per the germline V gene, CDR1 is SSHAT and CDR2 is FNYEAQ (reference sequence). This CDR3 comprises 13 residues. On this clone itself: The junction differs from germline at one of its ends, possibly a read error.

Clinical history as reported by participants underpinned cohort assignment. Methods used by the authors: Estimation of nucleated cell counts relied on the amplification of reference gene primers. This table comes from immunoSEQ multiplex PCR, and its TCRdb copy is limited to in-frame clones, with some not included. The DNA was the basis for D and trimming; V, J and clone size are from that table. The repertoire consists of approximately 170,000 clones, with less than 85% occurring once and the leading ten covering 4% to 4.5%. The sequencing input was PBMCs or T cells enriched from blood (not recorded which). The sequence derives from a woman between 50 and 59 years old who had recovered from COVID-19. The V gene is TRBV7-7, the J gene TRBJ2-5; D gene uncertain. The CDR3 loop reads CASSFSRQETQYF. The DNA of the CDR3 is TGTGCTAGCAGCTTCTCTAGACAAGAGACCCAGTACTTC.